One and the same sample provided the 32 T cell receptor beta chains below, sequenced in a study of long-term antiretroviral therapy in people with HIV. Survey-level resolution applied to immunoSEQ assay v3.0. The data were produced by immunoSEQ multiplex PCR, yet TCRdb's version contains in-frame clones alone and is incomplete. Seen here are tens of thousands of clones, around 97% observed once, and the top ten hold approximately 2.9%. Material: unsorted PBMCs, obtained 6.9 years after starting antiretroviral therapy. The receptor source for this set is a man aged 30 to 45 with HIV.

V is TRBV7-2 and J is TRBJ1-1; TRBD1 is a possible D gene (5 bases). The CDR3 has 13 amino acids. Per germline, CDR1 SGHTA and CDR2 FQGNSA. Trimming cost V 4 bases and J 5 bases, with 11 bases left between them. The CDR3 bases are TGTGCCAGCAGCTCCGGGGCAAGGACTGAAGCTTTCTTT. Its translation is CASSSGARTEAFF.

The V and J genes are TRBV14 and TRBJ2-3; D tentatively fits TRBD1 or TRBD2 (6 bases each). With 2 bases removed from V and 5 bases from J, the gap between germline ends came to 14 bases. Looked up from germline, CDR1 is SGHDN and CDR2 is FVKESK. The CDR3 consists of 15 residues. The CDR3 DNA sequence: TGTGCCAGCAGCCAATTGTGGGGGGCTGGAGATACGCAGTATTTT. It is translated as CASSQLWGAGDTQYF.

The CDR3 region is CASSNRAGGLDTQYF. As DNA, the CDR3 is TGTGCCAGCAGCAACCGAGCGGGGGGGCTGGATACGCAGTATTTT. V usage is TRBV11-3 and J usage is TRBJ2-3; 10 nucleotides align to TRBD2. This CDR3 has 15 residues. CDR1 SGHNT and CDR2 YENEEA come from the germline V gene. V gave up 5 bases and J gave up 6 bases; unmatched junction bases: 8.

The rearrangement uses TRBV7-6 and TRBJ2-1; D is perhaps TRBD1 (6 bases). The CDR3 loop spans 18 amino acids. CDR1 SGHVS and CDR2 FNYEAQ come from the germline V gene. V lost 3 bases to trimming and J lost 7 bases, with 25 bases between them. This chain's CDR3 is CASSFQLRGSDRRNEQFF. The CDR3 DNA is TGTGCCAGCAGCTTCCAACTCCGCGGGTCCGACAGGAGAAATGAGCAGTTCTTC.

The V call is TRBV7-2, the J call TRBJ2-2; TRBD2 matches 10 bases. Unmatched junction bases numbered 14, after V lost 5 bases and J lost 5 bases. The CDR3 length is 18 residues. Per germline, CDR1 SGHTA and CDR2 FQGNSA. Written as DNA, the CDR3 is TGTGCCAGCAGCCTCAGCCCCCTAGCGGGGGAACGTACCGGGGAGCTGTTTTTT. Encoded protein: CASSLSPLAGERTGELFF.

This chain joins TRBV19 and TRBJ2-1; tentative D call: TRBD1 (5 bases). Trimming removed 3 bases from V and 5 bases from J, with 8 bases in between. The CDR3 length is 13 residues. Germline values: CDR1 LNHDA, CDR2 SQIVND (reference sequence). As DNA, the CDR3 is TGTGCCAGTAGTATTAGGGGTCACAATGAGCAGTTCTTC. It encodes CASSIRGHNEQFF.

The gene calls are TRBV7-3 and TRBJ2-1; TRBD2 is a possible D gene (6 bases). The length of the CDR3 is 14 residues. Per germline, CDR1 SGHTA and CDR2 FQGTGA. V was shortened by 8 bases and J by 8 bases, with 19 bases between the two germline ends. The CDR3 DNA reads TGTGCCAGCTCACTGGGGGGAGCTGGGGATGAGCAGTTCTTC. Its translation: CASSLGGAGDEQFF.

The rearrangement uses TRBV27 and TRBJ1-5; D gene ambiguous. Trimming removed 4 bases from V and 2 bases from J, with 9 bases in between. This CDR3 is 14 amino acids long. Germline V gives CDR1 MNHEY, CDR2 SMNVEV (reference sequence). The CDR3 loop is CASSSRLGNQPQHF. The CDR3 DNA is TGTGCCAGCAGTTCCAGGTTGGGCAATCAGCCCCAGCATTTT.

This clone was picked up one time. CDR3: CASSSVGLAGGKQFF. CDR3 DNA: TGTGCCAGCAGCTCGGTCGGGCTAGCGGGAGGAAAGCAGTTCTTC. The chain couples TRBV7-3 to TRBJ2-1, with 11 bases aligning to TRBD2. In germline, CDR1 is SGHTA, CDR2 FQGTGA. The V segment lost 4 bases and the J segment 11 bases; nucleotides outside the gene matches: 10. The CDR3 length is 15 residues.

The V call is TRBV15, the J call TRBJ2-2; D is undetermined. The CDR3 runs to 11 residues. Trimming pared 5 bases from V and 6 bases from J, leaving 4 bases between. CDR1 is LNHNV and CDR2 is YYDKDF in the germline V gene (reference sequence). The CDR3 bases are TGTGCCACCAGCCAGCCCGGGGAGCTGTTTTTT. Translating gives CATSQPGELFF.

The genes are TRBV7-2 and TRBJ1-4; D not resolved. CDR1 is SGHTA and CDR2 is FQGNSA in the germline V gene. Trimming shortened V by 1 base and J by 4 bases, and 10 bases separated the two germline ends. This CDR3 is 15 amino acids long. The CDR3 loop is CASSLGITGNEKLFF. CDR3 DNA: TGTGCCAGCAGCTTAGGGATTACGGGTAATGAAAAACTGTTTTTT.

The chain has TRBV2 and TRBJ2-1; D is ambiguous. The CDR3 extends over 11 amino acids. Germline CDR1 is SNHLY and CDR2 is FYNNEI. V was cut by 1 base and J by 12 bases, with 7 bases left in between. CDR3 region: CASSEGAAQFF. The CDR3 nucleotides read TGTGCCAGCAGTGAAGGCGCGGCGCAGTTCTTC.

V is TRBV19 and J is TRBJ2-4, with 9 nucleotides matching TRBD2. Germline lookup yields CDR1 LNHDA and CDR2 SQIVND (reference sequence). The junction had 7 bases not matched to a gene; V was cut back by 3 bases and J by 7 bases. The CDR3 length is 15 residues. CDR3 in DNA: TGTGCCAGTAGTATGGGTAGCGGGAGTTGGAACATTCAGTACTTC. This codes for CASSMGSGSWNIQYF.

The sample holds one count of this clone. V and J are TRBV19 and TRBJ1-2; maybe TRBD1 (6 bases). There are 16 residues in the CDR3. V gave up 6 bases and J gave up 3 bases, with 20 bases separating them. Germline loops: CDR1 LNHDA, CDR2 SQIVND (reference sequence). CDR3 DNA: TGTGCCAGTAGATCGACAGGCGCCAACCTCCACTATGGCTACACCTTC. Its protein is CASRSTGANLHYGYTF.

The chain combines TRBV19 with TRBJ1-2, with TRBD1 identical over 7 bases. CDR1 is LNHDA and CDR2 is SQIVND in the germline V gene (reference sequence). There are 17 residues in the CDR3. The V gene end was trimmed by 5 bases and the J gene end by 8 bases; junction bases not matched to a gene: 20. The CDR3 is CASSPWQGGALLTGYTF. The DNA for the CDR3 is TGTGCCAGTAGTCCCTGGCAGGGGGGAGCTTTGTTGACCGGCTACACCTTC.

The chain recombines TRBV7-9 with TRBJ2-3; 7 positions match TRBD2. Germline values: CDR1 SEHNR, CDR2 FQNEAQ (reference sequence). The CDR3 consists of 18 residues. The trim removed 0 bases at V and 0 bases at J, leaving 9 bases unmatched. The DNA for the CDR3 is TGTGCCAGCAGCTTAGCGTTGGGGGGGATTTTAAGCACAGATACGCAGTATTTT. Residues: CASSLALGGILSTDTQYF.

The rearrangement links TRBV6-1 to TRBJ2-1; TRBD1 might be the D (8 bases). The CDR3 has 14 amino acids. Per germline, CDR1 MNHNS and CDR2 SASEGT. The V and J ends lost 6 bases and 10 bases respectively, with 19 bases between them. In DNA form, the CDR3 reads TGTGCCAGCAGGGGAGGGGACAGGTTCTGGGAGCAGTTCTTC. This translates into CASRGGDRFWEQFF.

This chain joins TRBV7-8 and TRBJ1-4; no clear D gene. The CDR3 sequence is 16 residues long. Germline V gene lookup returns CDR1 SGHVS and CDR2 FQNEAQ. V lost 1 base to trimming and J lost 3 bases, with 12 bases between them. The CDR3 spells CASSLVGLIPNEKLFF. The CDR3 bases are TGTGCCAGCAGCTTAGTTGGTCTGATCCCTAATGAAAAACTGTTTTTT.

Here the CDR3 reads CASSAGRGGYEQYF. Here the CDR3 DNA reads TGTGCCAGCAGCGCGGGGAGGGGAGGCTACGAGCAGTACTTC. This chain links TRBV9 with TRBJ2-7, with 7 positions matching TRBD2. J lost 3 bases, V lost 3 bases, and 6 bases had no gene match. CDR3 length: 14 amino acids. Germline V gene sequence: CDR1 SGDLS, CDR2 YYNGEE.

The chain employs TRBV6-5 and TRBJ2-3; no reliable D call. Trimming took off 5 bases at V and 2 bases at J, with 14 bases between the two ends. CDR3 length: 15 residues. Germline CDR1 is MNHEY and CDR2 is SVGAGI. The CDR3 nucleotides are TGTGCCAGCAGTCCCTCGGGTGGGAACACAGATACGCAGTATTTT. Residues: CASSPSGGNTDTQYF.

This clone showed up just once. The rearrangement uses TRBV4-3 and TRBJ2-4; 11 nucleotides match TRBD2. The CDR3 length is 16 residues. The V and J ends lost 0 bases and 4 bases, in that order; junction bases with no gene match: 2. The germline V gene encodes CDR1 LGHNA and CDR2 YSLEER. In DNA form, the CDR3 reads TGCGCCAGCAGCCAAGAACTAGCGGGGGCTAAAAACATTCAGTACTTC. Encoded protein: CASSQELAGAKNIQYF.

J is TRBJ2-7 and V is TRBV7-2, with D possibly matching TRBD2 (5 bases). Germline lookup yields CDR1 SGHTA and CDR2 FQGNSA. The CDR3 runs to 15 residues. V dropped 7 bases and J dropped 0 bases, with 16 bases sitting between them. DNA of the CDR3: TGTGCCAGCACCCAGCCGGGAAGGAGCTCCTACGAGCAGTACTTC. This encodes CASTQPGRSSYEQYF.

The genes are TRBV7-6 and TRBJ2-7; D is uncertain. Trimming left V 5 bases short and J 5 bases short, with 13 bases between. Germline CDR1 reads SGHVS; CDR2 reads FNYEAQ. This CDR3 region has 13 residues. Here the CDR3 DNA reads TGTGCCAGCAGCCTACCCCCAGCAAACGAGCAGTACTTC. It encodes CASSLPPANEQYF.

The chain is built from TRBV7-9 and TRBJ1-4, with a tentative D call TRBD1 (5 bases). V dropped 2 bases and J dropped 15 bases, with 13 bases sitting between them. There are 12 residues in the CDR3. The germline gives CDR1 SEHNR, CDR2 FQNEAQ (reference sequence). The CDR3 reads CASSLSTDSVFF. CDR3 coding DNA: TGTGCCAGCAGCTTATCAACCGACAGTGTGTTTTTT.

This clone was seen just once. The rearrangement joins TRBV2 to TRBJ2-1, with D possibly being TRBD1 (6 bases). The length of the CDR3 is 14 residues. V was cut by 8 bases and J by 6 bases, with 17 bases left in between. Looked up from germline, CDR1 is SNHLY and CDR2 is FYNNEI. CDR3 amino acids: CASGGSGGPNEQFF. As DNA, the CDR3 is TGTGCCAGCGGGGGCAGCGGCGGCCCCAATGAGCAGTTCTTC.

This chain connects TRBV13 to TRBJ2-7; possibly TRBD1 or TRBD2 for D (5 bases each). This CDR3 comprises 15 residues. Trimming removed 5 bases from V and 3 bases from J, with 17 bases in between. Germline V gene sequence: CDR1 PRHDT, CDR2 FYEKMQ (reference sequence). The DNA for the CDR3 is TGTGCCAGCAGCCGGGGAGCAGGGCGTAACTACGAGCAGTACTTC. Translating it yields CASSRGAGRNYEQYF.

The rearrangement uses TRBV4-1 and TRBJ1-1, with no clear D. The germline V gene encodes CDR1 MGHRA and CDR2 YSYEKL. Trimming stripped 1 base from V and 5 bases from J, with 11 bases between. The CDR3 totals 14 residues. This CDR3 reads CASSQVILGTEAFF. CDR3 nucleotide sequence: TGCGCCAGCAGCCAAGTGATCTTAGGTACTGAAGCTTTCTTT.

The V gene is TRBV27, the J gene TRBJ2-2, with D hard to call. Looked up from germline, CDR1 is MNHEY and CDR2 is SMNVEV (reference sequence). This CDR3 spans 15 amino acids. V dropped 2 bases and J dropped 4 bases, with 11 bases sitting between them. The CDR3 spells CASSLSVSGTGELFF. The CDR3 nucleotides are TGTGCCAGCAGTTTAAGCGTTTCGGGCACCGGGGAGCTGTTTTTT.

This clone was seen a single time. As DNA, the CDR3 is TGTGCCAGCAGTTACCGGGACAGGTTTTTTTACAATGAGCAGTTCTTC. Translation: CASSYRDRFFYNEQFF. The rearrangement links TRBV6-6 to TRBJ2-1; 8 bases line up with TRBD1. The J segment lost 4 bases and the V segment lost 2 bases, leaving 7 bases of the junction unmatched. The CDR3 sequence is 16 residues long. CDR1 is MNHNY and CDR2 is SVGAGI in the germline V gene (reference sequence).

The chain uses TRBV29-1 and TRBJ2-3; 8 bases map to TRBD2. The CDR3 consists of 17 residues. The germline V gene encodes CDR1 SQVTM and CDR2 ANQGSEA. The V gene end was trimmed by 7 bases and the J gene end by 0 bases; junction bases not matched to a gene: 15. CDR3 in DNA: TGCAGCGCCCTGGTCCGGAGCGGGGGCACTAGCACAGATACGCAGTATTTT. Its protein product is CSALVRSGGTSTDTQYF.

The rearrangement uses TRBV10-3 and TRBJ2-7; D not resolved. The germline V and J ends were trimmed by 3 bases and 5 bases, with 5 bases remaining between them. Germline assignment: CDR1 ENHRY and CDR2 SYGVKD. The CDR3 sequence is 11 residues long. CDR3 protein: CAISDADEQYF. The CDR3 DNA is TGTGCCATCAGTGACGCTGACGAGCAGTACTTC.

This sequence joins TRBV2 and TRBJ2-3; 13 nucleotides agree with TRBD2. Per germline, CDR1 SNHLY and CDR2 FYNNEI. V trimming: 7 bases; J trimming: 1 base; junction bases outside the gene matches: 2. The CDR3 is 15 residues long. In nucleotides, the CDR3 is TGTGCCAGCACAGGACTAGCGGGGGGCACAGATACGCAGTATTTT. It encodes CASTGLAGGTDTQYF.